One and the same sample provided the 10 T cell receptor beta chains below, sequenced in a study of cytomegalovirus exposure and HLA in healthy donors. The PCR used 60 Vbeta and 13 Jbeta primers. Libraries were prepared by immunoSEQ multiplex PCR; TCRdb keeps only in-frame clonotypes and omits some of them. Of around 200,000 clones listed, just under 75% are singletons. The specimen sequenced was PBMCs. All receptors come from a woman aged 25 to 45 in good health and CMV-seropositive.

The genes are TRBV5-6 and TRBJ2-7; 13 bases fit TRBD2. The CDR3 is 14 residues long. Germline CDR1 and CDR2: SGHDT and YYEEEE. J was trimmed by 4 bases and V by 3 bases; bases with no gene match: 1. This CDR3 reads CASSWTSGSYEQYF. CDR3 in DNA: TGTGCCAGCAGCTGGACTAGCGGGAGTTACGAGCAGTACTTC.

The chain has TRBV19 and TRBJ2-5, with D possibly matching TRBD2 (6 bases). Trimming pared 4 bases from V and 5 bases from J, leaving 11 bases between. From germline, CDR1 is LNHDA and CDR2 SQIVND (reference sequence). The CDR3 is made up of 13 amino acids. This chain's CDR3 is CASSTPGDETQYF. The CDR3, as DNA: TGTGCCAGTAGTACACCGGGGGACGAGACCCAGTACTTC.

The V call is TRBV5-5, the J call TRBJ1-2; no clear D. In germline, CDR1 is SGHKS, CDR2 YYEKEE (reference sequence). The CDR3 spans 11 residues. V was pared by 7 bases and J by 4 bases, with 8 bases between. The DNA of the CDR3 is TGTGCCAGCTTTAGTACCTATGGCTACACCTTC. Amino acids: CASFSTYGYTF.

Remarks on this clone: At one end, the junction sequence differs from germline, possibly due to a read error. The chain links TRBV10-3 to TRBJ2-5, with 13 bases that match TRBD2. CDR1 and CDR2 from the germline V gene are ENHRY and SYGVKD. CDR3 length: 18 residues. CDR3 in amino acids: CAISEKARTSGGQEIQYF. The CDR3 DNA follows: TGTGCCATCAGTGAGAAGGCTCGGACTAGCGGGGGCCAAGAGATCCAGTACTTC.

V gene TRBV27 combines with J gene TRBJ2-1; TRBD2 matches 8 bases. This CDR3 has 14 residues. The junction had 6 bases not matched to a gene; V was cut back by 3 bases and J by 8 bases. Looked up from germline, CDR1 is MNHEY and CDR2 is SMNVEV (reference sequence). The CDR3 is CASSFLSGSDEQFF. The CDR3 coding sequence is TGTGCCAGCAGTTTCCTAAGCGGGAGCGATGAGCAGTTCTTC.

This rearrangement joins TRBV7-6 to TRBJ1-6; D might be TRBD1 (6 bases). The length of the CDR3 is 15 residues. Germline V gene sequence: CDR1 SGHVS, CDR2 FNYEAQ. Trimming left V 7 bases short and J 7 bases short, with 17 bases between. CDR3 nucleotides: TGTGCCAGCACCATCGCGGGGGGCGGAAATTCACCCCTCCACTTT. Translating gives CASTIAGGGNSPLHF. The complete variable domain, with remaining parts taken from reference TRBV7-6 and TRBJ1-6, reads GAGVSQSPRYKVTKRGQDVALRCDPISGHVSLYWYRQALGQGPEFLTYFNYEAQQDKSGLPNDRFSAERPEGSISTLTIQRTEQRDSAMYRCASTIAGGGNSPLHFGNGTRLTVT.

The V gene is TRBV19, the J gene TRBJ2-7; D might be TRBD2 (6 bases). The CDR3 is made up of 12 amino acids. Trimming removed 10 bases at V and 9 bases at J, with 19 bases between. Germline CDR1 and CDR2: LNHDA and SQIVND (reference sequence). Here the CDR3 DNA reads TGTGCCACCGGGATAGGGACTTCCATGCAGTACTTC. Amino acid sequence: CATGIGTSMQYF.

The sample holds a few counts of this clone. The chain uses TRBV6-6 and TRBJ2-1; the D gene is possibly TRBD2 (6 bases). V was clipped by 0 bases and J by 5 bases, with 11 bases between them. Germline-derived CDR1 and CDR2 are MNHNY and SVGAGI (reference sequence). The CDR3 length is 15 residues. The chain's CDR3 is CASSYSRGTDNEQFF. CDR3 DNA sequence: TGTGCCAGCAGTTACTCGCGGGGAACGGACAATGAGCAGTTCTTC.

The CDR3, as DNA: TGTGCCAGCATCTTAGACAGGGGTAATGAAAAACTGTTTTTT. Translation: CASILDRGNEKLFF. The V gene is TRBV6-1, the J gene TRBJ1-4; TRBD1 matches 8 bases. The CDR3 totals 14 residues. V trimming: 7 bases; J trimming: 4 bases; junction bases outside the gene matches: 5. Looked up from germline, CDR1 is MNHNS and CDR2 is SASEGT.

J is TRBJ2-7 and V is TRBV28, with 12 nucleotides matching TRBD2. Germline V gene sequence: CDR1 MDHEN, CDR2 SYDVKM. Trimming at V came to 8 bases and at J to 6 bases, leaving 14 bases not matched to a gene. The CDR3 extends over 16 amino acids. This CDR3 reads CASGSFSTSGRIEQYF. The CDR3 region has the DNA TGTGCCAGCGGATCTTTCTCCACTAGCGGGAGGATCGAGCAGTACTTC. The entire variable domain, with the rest obtained from reference TRBV28 and TRBJ2-7, is as follows: DVKVTQSSRYLVKRTGEKVFLECVQDMDHENMFWYRQDPGLGLRLIYFSYDVKMKEKGDIPEGYSVSREKKERFSLILESASTNQTSMYLCASGSFSTSGRIEQYFGPGTRLTVT.